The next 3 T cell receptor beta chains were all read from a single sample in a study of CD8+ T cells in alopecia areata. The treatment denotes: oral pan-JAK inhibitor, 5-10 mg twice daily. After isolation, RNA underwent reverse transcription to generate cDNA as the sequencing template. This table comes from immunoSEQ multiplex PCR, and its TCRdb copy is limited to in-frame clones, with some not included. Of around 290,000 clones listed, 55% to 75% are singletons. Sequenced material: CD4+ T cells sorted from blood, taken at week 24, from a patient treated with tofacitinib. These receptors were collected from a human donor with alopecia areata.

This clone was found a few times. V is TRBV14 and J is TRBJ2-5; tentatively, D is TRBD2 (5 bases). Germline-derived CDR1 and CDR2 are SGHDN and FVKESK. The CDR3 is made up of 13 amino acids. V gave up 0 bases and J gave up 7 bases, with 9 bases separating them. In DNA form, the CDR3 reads TGTGCCAGCAGCCAAGAAAGACGGGGGACCCAGTACTTC. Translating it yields CASSQERRGTQYF.

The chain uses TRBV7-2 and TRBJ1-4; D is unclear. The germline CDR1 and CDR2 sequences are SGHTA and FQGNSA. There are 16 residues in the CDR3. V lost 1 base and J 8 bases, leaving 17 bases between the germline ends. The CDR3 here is CASSLVSARSGEKLFF. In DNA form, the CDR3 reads TGTGCCAGCAGCTTAGTTTCAGCGCGGTCCGGGGAAAAACTGTTTTTT.

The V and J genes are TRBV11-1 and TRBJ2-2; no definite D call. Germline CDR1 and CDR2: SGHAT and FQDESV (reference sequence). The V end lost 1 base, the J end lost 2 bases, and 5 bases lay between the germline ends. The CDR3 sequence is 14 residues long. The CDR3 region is CASSLGLNTGELFF. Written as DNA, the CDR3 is TGTGCCAGCAGCTTAGGCCTAAACACCGGGGAGCTGTTTTTT.